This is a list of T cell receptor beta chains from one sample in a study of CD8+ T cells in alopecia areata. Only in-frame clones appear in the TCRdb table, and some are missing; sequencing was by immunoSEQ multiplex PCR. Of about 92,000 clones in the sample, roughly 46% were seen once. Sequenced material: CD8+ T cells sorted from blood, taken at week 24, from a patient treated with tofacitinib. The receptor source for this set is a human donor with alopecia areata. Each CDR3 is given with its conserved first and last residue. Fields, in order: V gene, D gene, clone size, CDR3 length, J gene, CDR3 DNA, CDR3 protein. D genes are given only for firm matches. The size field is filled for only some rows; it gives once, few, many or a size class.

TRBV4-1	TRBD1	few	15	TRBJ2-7	TGCGCCAGCAGCCGGAGGACAGGGGATTTCAACGAGCAGTACTTC	CASSRRTGDFNEQYF
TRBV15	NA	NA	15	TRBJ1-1	TGTGCCACCAGCAGAATTCCCGGGAGGGACACTGAAGCTTTCTTT	CATSRIPGRDTEAFF
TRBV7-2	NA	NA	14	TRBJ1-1	TGTGCCAGCAGCTTAGCCGGGACTAGCACTGAAGCTTTCTTT	CASSLAGTSTEAFF
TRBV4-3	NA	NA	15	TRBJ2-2	TGCGCCAGCAGCCAAGAAAGCTCTTACACCGGGGAGCTGTTTTTT	CASSQESSYTGELFF
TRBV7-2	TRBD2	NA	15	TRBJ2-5	TGTGCCAGCAGCAAGACTAGCGGGCTCCAAGAGACCCAGTACTTC	CASSKTSGLQETQYF
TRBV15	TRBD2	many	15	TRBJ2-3	TGTGCCACCAGCAAAAGCGGGGAACCCACAGATACGCAGTATTTT	CATSKSGEPTDTQYF
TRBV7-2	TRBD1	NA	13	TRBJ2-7	TGTGCCAGCAGCCAGGGGGCGGCCCGCGAGCAGTACTTC	CASSQGAAREQYF
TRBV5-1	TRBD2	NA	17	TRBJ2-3	TGCGCCAGCAGCTTGGCCGGGGGACTAGCGGGATCAGATACGCAGTATTTT	CASSLAGGLAGSDTQYF
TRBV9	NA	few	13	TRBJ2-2	TGTGCCAGCAGCGTCGGGGTAACCGGGGAGCTGTTTTTT	CASSVGVTGELFF
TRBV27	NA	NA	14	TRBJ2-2	TGTGCCAGCAGTTCCCTGTGGATCACCGGGGAGCTGTTTTTT	CASSSLWITGELFF
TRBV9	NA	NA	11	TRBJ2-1	TGTGCCAGCAGCCATAACAATGAGCAGTTCTTC	CASSHNNEQFF
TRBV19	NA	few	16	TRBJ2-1	TGTGCCAGTAGCCAACCCGGGACTCCGGAGGAGAATGAGCAGTTCTTC	CASSQPGTPEENEQFF
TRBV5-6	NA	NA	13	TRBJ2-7	TGTGCCAGCAGCTTGGGGGGCCCCTACGAGCAGTACTTC	CASSLGGPYEQYF
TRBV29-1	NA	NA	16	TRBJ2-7	TGCAGCGTTGATGCCCCAAGTGCGGGGACCTCCTACGAGCAGTACTTC	CSVDAPSAGTSYEQYF
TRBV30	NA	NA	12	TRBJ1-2	TGTGCCTGCCCGGGTTGGGCGGGGGGCTACACCTTC	CACPGWAGGYTF
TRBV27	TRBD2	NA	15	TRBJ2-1	TGTGCCAGCAGTGGCGGGACTAGCGGATACAATGAGCAGTTCTTC	CASSGGTSGYNEQFF
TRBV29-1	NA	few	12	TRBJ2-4	TGCAGCGTTGAACGGCAGGGAAACATTCAGTACTTC	CSVERQGNIQYF
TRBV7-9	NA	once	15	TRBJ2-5	TGTGCCAGCAGTCCCGGGACACAAGCCCAAGAGACCCAGTACTTC	CASSPGTQAQETQYF
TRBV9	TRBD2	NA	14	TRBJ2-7	TGTGCCAGCAGCCCCAGACTAGCGGCATACGAGCAGTACTTC	CASSPRLAAYEQYF
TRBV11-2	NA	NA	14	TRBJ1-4	TGTGCCAGCAGCCCGGGGCCCTACAAGGAAAAACTGTTTTTT	CASSPGPYKEKLFF
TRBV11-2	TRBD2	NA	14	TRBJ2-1	TGTGCCAGCAGTTCGAGCGGGAGTGGGGCTGAGCAGTTCTTC	CASSSSGSGAEQFF
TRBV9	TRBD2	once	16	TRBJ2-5	TGTGCCAGCAGCGCCGGGACTAGCGGGAGCGGAGAGACCCAGTACTTC	CASSAGTSGSGETQYF
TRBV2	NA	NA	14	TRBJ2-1	TGTGCCAGCAGTGAAGGGGCGGAACGCGATGAGCAGTTCTTC	CASSEGAERDEQFF
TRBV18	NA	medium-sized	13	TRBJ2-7	TGTGCCAGCTCACCTGTAGGTGTGAACGAGCAGTACTTC	CASSPVGVNEQYF
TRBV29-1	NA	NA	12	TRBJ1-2	TGCAGCGTACTTGGGACGGACTATGGCTACACCTTC	CSVLGTDYGYTF
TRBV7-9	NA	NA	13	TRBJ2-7	TGTGCCAGCAGCTTAGACCGAGCCTACGAGCAGTACTTC	CASSLDRAYEQYF
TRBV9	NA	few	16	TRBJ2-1	TGTGCCAGCAGCAAACCGGAACAGGCGCCTTACAATGAGCAGTTCTTC	CASSKPEQAPYNEQFF
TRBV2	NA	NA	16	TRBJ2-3	TGTGCCAGCAGGGTCCGGGCCGGGGAGAACACAGATACGCAGTATTTT	CASRVRAGENTDTQYF
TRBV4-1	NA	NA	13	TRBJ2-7	TGCGCCAGCAGCCAAATTTCCGGGTACGAGCAGTACTTC	CASSQISGYEQYF
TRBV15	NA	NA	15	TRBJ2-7	TGTGCCACCAGCAGAGATAAGGCAGGGGCCTACGAGCAGTACTTC	CATSRDKAGAYEQYF
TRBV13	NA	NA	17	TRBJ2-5	TGTGCCAGCAGCTCACGCACCACAGACGGGTACCAAGAGACCCAGTACTTC	CASSSRTTDGYQETQYF
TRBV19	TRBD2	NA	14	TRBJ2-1	TGTGCCAGTAGTCTGGTAGCGGGAGGGTATGAGCAGTTCTTC	CASSLVAGGYEQFF
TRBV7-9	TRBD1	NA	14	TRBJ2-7	TGTGCCAGCAGCTCGGGACAGAGCTCCTACGAGCAGTACTTC	CASSSGQSSYEQYF
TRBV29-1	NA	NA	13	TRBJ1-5	TGCAGCGTCGGACCCGGGCTAGGGCAGCCCCAGCATTTT	CSVGPGLGQPQHF
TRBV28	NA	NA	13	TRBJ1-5	TGTGCCACCCGGCCCGTGGGCAATCAGCCCCAGCATTTT	CATRPVGNQPQHF
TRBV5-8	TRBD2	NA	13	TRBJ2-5	TGTGCCAGCAGCTTGCTTCGGGAGGGGACCCAGTACTTC	CASSLLREGTQYF
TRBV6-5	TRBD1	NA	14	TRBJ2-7	TGTGCCAGCCAGGGACAGGGGAAAACCTACGAGCAGTACTTC	CASQGQGKTYEQYF
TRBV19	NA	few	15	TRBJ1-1	TGTGCCAGTAGTACACCCGGGGTTACTTCTACTGAAGCTTTCTTT	CASSTPGVTSTEAFF
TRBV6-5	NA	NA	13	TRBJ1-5	TGTGCCAGCAGCGCTGCCAGTACACAGCCCCAGCATTTT	CASSAASTQPQHF
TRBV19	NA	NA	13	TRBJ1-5	TGTGCCAGCCGTACCCGGGGCCATCAGCCCCAGCATTTT	CASRTRGHQPQHF
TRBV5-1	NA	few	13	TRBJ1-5	TGCGCCAGCAGCTTGCGCTCAGGCCAGCCCCAGCATTTT	CASSLRSGQPQHF
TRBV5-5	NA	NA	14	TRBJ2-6	TGTGCCAGCAGCGGCTGGGAGGGGGCCAACGTCCTGACTTTC	CASSGWEGANVLTF
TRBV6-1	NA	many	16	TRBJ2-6	TGTGCCAGCAGTGAAATAGGAGGCTCTGGGGCCAACGTCCTGACTTTC	CASSEIGGSGANVLTF
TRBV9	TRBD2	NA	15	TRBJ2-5	TGTGCCAGCAGCGTAGGGACTAGCGCCCAAGAGACCCAGTACTTC	CASSVGTSAQETQYF
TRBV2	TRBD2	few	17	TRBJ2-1	TGTGCCAGCAAAAGAAACCCGGGACTAGCGGACCGAAATGAGCAGTTCTTC	CASKRNPGLADRNEQFF
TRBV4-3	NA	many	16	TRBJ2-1	TGCGCCAGCAGCCAAACCACAAACCCGTTATGGAATGAGCAGTTCTTC	CASSQTTNPLWNEQFF
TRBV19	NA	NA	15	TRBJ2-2	TGTGCCAGCACAATAGGGGCCTTCAACACCGGGGAGCTGTTTTTT	CASTIGAFNTGELFF
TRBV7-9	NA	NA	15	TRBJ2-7	TGTGCCAGCAGCTTAGGAGGCCTCTTCCCCTACGAGCAGTACTTC	CASSLGGLFPYEQYF
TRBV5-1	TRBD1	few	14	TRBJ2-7	TGCGCCAGCAGCCTGACAGGGTCCTCCTACGAGCAGTACTTC	CASSLTGSSYEQYF
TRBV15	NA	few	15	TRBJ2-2	TGTGCCACCAGCAGAGCGGCGGGTCTCACCGGGGAGCTGTTTTTT	CATSRAAGLTGELFF
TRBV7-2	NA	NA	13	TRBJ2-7	TGTGCCAGCAGCTGGAAGGGGGGCTACGAGCAGTACTTC	CASSWKGGYEQYF
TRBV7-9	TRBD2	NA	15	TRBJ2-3	TGTGCCAGCAGCGAGACTAGCGGGATCACAGATACGCAGTATTTT	CASSETSGITDTQYF
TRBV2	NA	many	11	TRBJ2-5	TGTGCCAGCAGTGTAAGCGAGACCCAGTACTTC	CASSVSETQYF
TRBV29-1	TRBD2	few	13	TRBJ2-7	TGCAGCGTTCGGGAGACTAGCTTGTACGAGCAGTACTTC	CSVRETSLYEQYF
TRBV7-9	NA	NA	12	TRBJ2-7	TGTGCCAGCAGCCCCACCGGTTACGAGCAGTACTTC	CASSPTGYEQYF